This T cell receptor (beta chain) was found in a study of PD-L1 blockade in urothelial cancer. Study-wide background: Previous chemotherapy exposure amounted to 0 to 3 regimens for patients. Blood was analyzed 3 weeks (second dose) and 6 weeks after treatment start. Study-wide results and limits: Durable-benefit patients had greater expansion of tumor-associated blood clones at 3 weeks.

The CDR3 is 16 amino acids. Trimming removed 8 bases from V and 7 bases from J; junction bases left unmatched: 16. Noted time point: pretreatment peripheral blood. This clone is a singleton in its sample. Its antigen remains unidentified. The repertoire was sequenced with immunoSEQ multiplex PCR; TCRdb's copy has only in-frame clones and lacks some. Here the sample spans approximately 90,000 clones, 90% being singletons. This sequence joins TRBV23-1 and TRBJ1-5; TRBD1 matches at 8 bases. TRBV23-1 is filed as an ORF, its function uncertain. The material sequenced was PBMCs, taken around atezolizumab (anti-PD-L1) treatment. The TCR comes from a man between 60 and 70 years old with urothelial cancer. CDR3 sequence: CASHKRAGGAGQPQHF. CDR3 coding DNA: TGCGCCAGCCATAAAAGGGCAGGGGGCGCAGGGCAGCCCCAGCATTTT.